This T cell receptor (beta chain) came from a study of blood T cell repertoires in COVID-19. Looking at the study overall: The study drew acute and convalescent COVID-19 samples from the United States, Italy and Spain. T cells, B-cell-depleted T cells, or PBMCs supplied cDNA or gDNA.

In its sample, this clone was seen a few times. Trimming took off 6 bases at V and 2 bases at J, with 23 bases between the two ends. The CDR3 has 17 amino acids. Germline V CDR1 and CDR2: MDHEN, SYDVKM. The assay was immunoSEQ multiplex PCR, and TCRdb's table has in-frame clones only and misses some. The repertoire holds 150,000 to 200,000 clones, with roughly 88% as singletons. Adults between roughly 18 and 89 years of age took part from under 30 US areas. Categorization into cohorts depended on clinical history that participants reported. The rearrangement uses TRBV28 and TRBJ2-7; a possible D gene is TRBD1 (7 bases). Sequencing was done on a sample of PBMCs or T cells enriched from blood (not recorded which). This receptor was obtained from a woman in her fifties or sixties who had recovered from COVID-19. In DNA form, the CDR3 reads TGTGCCAGCAGCATCCGGGGGACAGCAATCGGGACCTACGAGCAGTACTTC. Amino acids: CASSIRGTAIGTYEQYF.